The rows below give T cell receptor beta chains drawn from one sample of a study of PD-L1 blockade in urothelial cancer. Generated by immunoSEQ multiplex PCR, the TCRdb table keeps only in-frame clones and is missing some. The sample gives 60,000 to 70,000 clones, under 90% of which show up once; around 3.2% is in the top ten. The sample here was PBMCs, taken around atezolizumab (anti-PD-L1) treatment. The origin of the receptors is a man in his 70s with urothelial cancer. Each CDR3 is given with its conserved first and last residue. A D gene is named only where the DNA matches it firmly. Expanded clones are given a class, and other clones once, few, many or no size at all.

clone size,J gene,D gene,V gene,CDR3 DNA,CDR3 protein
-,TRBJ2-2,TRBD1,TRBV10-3,TGTGCCACTTCCAGGACAGGAAACACCGGGGAGCTGTTTTTT,CATSRTGNTGELFF
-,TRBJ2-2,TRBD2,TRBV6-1,TGTGCCAGCAAAACGACTAGCGGGAGGACCGGGGAGCTGTTTTTT,CASKTTSGRTGELFF
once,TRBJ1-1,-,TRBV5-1,TGCGCCAGCAGCTTGGGTGGAGCACAGGACACTGAAGCTTTCTTT,CASSLGGAQDTEAFF
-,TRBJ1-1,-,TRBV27,TGTGCCAGCAGTTTATACAGAGTGAACACTGAAGCTTTCTTT,CASSLYRVNTEAFF
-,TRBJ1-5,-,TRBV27,TGTGCCAGCAGTTTCTCTAGGTCCAGTCAGCCCCAGCATTTT,CASSFSRSSQPQHF
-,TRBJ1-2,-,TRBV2,TGTGCCAGCATTAAAACAGGAAACTATGGCTACACCTTC,CASIKTGNYGYTF
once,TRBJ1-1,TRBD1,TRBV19,TGTGCCAGTAGTATTAGGCCCTCTAGGGGGCTCGGGACTGAAGCTTTCTTT,CASSIRPSRGLGTEAFF
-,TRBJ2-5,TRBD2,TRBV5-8,TGTGCCAGCAGCAGACTAGCGGGAGGTCGAGAGACCCAGTACTTC,CASSRLAGGRETQYF
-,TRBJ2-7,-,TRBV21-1,TGTGCCAGCAGCAAAGGGCAAGGTTGTGGGACACCCACCTACGAGCAGTACTTC,CASSKGQGCGTPTYEQYF
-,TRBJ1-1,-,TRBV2,TGTGCCAGCAGGGGGTGGACAGTAAACACTGAAGCTTTCTTT,CASRGWTVNTEAFF
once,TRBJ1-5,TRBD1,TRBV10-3,TGTGCCATCAGTGAGGGGACAGGGCAACAGCCCCAGCATTTT,CAISEGTGQQPQHF
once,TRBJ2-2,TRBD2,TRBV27,TGTGCCAGCAGTTCTTGGACTAGCCTGAACACCGGGGAGCTGTTTTTT,CASSSWTSLNTGELFF
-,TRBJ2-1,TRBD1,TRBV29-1,TGCAGCGTTGAAGGACGGGACAGGGTTCTCGGTGAGCAGTTCTTC,CSVEGRDRVLGEQFF
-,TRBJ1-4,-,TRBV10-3,TGTGCCATTGGCGCAGGGAATAATGAAAAACTGTTTTTT,CAIGAGNNEKLFF
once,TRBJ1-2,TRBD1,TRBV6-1,TGTGCCAGCAGTGATTGGGACAGGGGCCTCTACACCTTC,CASSDWDRGLYTF
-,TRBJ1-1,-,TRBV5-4,TGTGCCAGCAGCTTGAGACGGAACAGATTGAACACTGAAGCTTTCTTT,CASSLRRNRLNTEAFF